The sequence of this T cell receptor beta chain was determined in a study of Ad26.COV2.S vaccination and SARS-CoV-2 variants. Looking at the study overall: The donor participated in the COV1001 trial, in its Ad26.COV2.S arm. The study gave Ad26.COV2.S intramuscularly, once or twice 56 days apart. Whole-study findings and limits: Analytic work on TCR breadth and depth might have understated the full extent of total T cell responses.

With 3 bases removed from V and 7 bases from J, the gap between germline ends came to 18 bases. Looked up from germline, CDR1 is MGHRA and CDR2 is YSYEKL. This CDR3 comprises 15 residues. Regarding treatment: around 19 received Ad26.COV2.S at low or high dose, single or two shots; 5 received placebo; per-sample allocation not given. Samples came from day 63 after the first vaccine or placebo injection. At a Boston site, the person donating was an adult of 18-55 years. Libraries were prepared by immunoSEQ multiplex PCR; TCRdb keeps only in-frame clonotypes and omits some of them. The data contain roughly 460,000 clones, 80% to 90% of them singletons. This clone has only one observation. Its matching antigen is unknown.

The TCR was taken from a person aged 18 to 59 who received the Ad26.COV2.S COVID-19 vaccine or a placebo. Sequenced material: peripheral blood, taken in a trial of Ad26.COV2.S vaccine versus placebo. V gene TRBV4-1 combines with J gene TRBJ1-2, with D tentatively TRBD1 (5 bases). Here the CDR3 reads CASSHPDRDQAGYTF. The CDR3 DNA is TGCGCCAGCAGCCATCCCGACCGGGACCAGGCTGGCTACACCTTC.